One TCR beta chain is described in this entry. The antigen remains unidentified. This specimen comes from a study of OX40 agonist ivuxolimab in advanced cancers. At the level of the study: An anti-OX40 (CD134) antibody with agonistic activity, ivuxolimab, was administered to patients. The study's findings and limits: Individuals who were partial responders at 0.1-3.0 mg/kg had clonal expansion that ranked among the lowest.

Method: immunoSEQ multiplex PCR; TCRdb's copy keeps in-frame clones and lacks some. The repertoire holds some 53,000 clones, with 94% as singletons. V lost 8 bases to trimming and J lost 3 bases, with 8 bases between them. The CDR3 has 11 residues. From germline, CDR1 is MDHEN and CDR2 SYDVKM. Sequencing used CD4+ or CD8+ T cells sorted from blood, obtained in a trial of the OX40 agonist ivuxolimab. The source of this sequence is an adult with an advanced solid tumor such as melanoma, head and neck, liver or kidney cancer. This chain links TRBV28 with TRBJ2-7; D is unclear. The CDR3 region is CASGNGYEQYF. The CDR3 DNA reads as TGTGCCAGCGGCAACGGCTACGAGCAGTACTTC.